These T cell receptor beta chains were read from a single sample in a study of OX40 agonist ivuxolimab in advanced cancers. The method was immunoSEQ multiplex PCR; TCRdb's version includes in-frame clones alone and lacks a portion of them. This sample carries more than 65,000 clones, roughly 84% of them seen once, and the ten largest clones take 15% to 20%. Sequenced material: CD4+ or CD8+ T cells sorted from blood, taken in a trial of the OX40 agonist ivuxolimab. These receptors were collected from an adult with an advanced solid tumor such as melanoma, head and neck, liver or kidney cancer. The CDR3 runs from the conserved cysteine through the conserved F or W. The D gene is left open where the match is weak. Some rows have no size entry. The others give once, few or many, or a class for an expanded clone.

- | - | TRBJ2-7 | TRBV18 | CASSPGGPTHGEQYF | TGTGCCAGCTCACCGGGGGGACCGACTCATGGGGAGCAGTACTTC
- | - | TRBJ2-1 | TRBV6-5 | CASKVGNSYNEQFF | TGTGCCAGCAAAGTGGGCAACTCCTACAATGAGCAGTTCTTC
- | - | TRBJ1-2 | TRBV5-1 | CASSIEVGGNYGYTF | TGCGCCAGCAGCATAGAGGTCGGGGGCAACTATGGCTACACCTTC
TRBD1 | - | TRBJ1-2 | TRBV5-6 | CASSLGFDRAYGYTF | TGTGCCAGCAGCTTGGGGTTCGACAGGGCCTATGGCTACACCTTC
TRBD2 | - | TRBJ2-7 | TRBV11-2 | CASSLEVAGGFEQYF | TGTGCCAGCAGCTTAGAAGTAGCGGGAGGTTTCGAGCAGTACTTC
TRBD2 | - | TRBJ2-5 | TRBV5-4 | CASSSGTSGSAETQYF | TGTGCCAGCAGCTCCGGGACTAGCGGGAGCGCAGAGACCCAGTACTTC
- | few | TRBJ2-2 | TRBV28 | CATDTATGELFF | TGTGCAACGGACACGGCCACCGGGGAGCTGTTTTTT
- | - | TRBJ1-2 | TRBV28 | CASRTPAYGYTF | TGTGCCAGCAGGACCCCGGCTTATGGCTACACCTTC
- | - | TRBJ2-2 | TRBV25-1 | CASSFAGKNTGELFF | TGTGCCAGCAGTTTTGCAGGAAAGAACACCGGGGAGCTGTTTTTT
- | - | TRBJ2-6 | TRBV11-2 | CASSLQGANVLTF | TGTGCCAGCAGCTTACAAGGGGCCAACGTCCTGACTTTC
TRBD1 | - | TRBJ1-6 | TRBV5-1 | CASSPGQGGWNSPLHF | TGCGCCAGCAGCCCGGGACAGGGAGGTTGGAATTCACCCCTCCACTTT
- | once | TRBJ1-2 | TRBV5-6 | CASSPRGGAPPYGYTF | TGTGCCAGCAGCCCACGCGGGGGGGCCCCTCCCTATGGCTACACCTTC
- | - | TRBJ2-7 | TRBV19 | CASSMGGTLYEQYF | TGTGCCAGTAGTATGGGCGGGACTCTCTACGAGCAGTACTTC
TRBD1 | - | TRBJ1-4 | TRBV18 | CASSPRPTGGRNEKLFF | TGTGCCAGCTCACCACGTCCGACAGGGGGCAGGAATGAAAAACTGTTTTTT
TRBD2 | - | TRBJ2-5 | TRBV19 | CASSEASGSLAETQYF | TGTGCCAGCTCAGAGGCTAGCGGGAGTCTGGCAGAGACCCAGTACTTC
- | - | TRBJ1-5 | TRBV11-2 | CASSSDRYQPQHF | TGTGCCAGCAGCTCTGACAGGTATCAGCCCCAGCATTTT
- | - | TRBJ2-3 | TRBV6-5 | CASSYAHGLPDTQYF | TGTGCCAGCAGTTACGCGCACGGACTACCAGATACGCAGTATTTT
- | - | TRBJ1-4 | TRBV28 | CASSSTVATNEKLFF | TGTGCCAGCAGTTCGACAGTTGCAACTAATGAAAAACTGTTTTTT